This T cell receptor (beta chain) was found in a study of blood T cells in healthy people across ages. Overall study findings and caveats: Roughly linearly, TCR beta diversity per million T cells fell as age increased.

This clonotype was observed a handful of times. Its specificity is unknown. This CDR3 spans 15 amino acids. V dropped 4 bases and J dropped 7 bases, with 17 bases sitting between them. The V gene's germline CDR1 is SGHTA and CDR2 FQGNSA. PCR was performed a second time for roughly 7 to 12 cycles using a sample-barcoded 5' primer and a J-beta primer mix. TCRdb independently ran MiXCR on the 5' RACE reads; one entry per CDR3 protein. The data contain about 1.5 million distinct CDR3 sequences, roughly two fifths of them singletons. The rearrangement joins TRBV7-2 to TRBJ2-4; possible D gene TRBD1, 5 bases. The sample was blood. The sequence was collected from a woman aged 18-29 years in good health. The CDR3 coding sequence is TGTGCCAGCAGCTACAGGTCCGATGGCTGGAACATTCAGTACTTC. Its translation: CASSYRSDGWNIQYF.